This TCR beta chain was sequenced in a study of regulatory T cells in long-lasting Graves disease. V lost 4 bases, J lost 9 bases, and 11 bases stayed unmatched. Germline V gene data show CDR1 as LNHDA and CDR2 as SQIVND (reference sequence). The CDR3 runs 14 residues. This clonotype was recorded at least ten times. Its cognate antigen is unknown. Arm-PCR of CDR3 regions and iRepertoire HTBI primers were used to build TCR beta libraries. TCRdb reprocessed the multiplex PCR reads with MiXCR, giving one entry per CDR3 protein. There are 400,000 to 450,000 distinct CDR3 sequences in the sample; 16% occur only once, and around 10% lies in the top ten. Time point in this sample: newly diagnosed GD, antithyroid drugs for less than 3 months. RNA isolated from PBMCs was used to make the TCR library. General observations from the study: Persistent disease was associated with favored TRBV28 usage and with favored use of TRBJ1-2 and TRBJ2-5. Thyroid tissue went unstudied; only peripheral blood was examined.

Separately, the same data were catalogued under a study of T cells in Graves' hyperthyroidism and ophthalmopathy. That work contributes: The TCR CDR3 first-round RT-PCR relied on the HTBI primer set.

The V call is TRBV19, the J call TRBJ1-1, with 7 positions matching TRBD1. This receptor was obtained from a woman younger than 45 with Graves disease. Source: peripheral blood mononuclear cells (PBMCs), taken at new diagnosis, from a patient treated with antithyroid drugs. CDR3 protein: CASSTETGTTQAFF. The CDR3 coding sequence is TGTGCCAGTAGTACTGAGACAGGGACGACTCAAGCTTTCTTT.